A selection of T cell receptor beta chains follows, all from one sample in a study of blood T cell repertoires in COVID-19. Clones were sequenced by immunoSEQ multiplex PCR, and TCRdb holds only the in-frame ones, with some missing. This table holds roughly 220,000 clones, around 86% found once. The sample taken for sequencing was PBMCs or T cells enriched from blood (not recorded which). The source is a woman in her forties with acute COVID-19. Both conserved end residues are part of each CDR3. A D gene is named only where the DNA matches it firmly. Size is stated for part of the rows, as once, few or many counts, or as a class when the clone is expanded.

TRBJ1-1 TRBV11-2 few NA TGTGCCAGCAGCTTAGTTCCACAGCTTGAAGCTTTCTTT CASSLVPQLEAFF
TRBJ1-2 TRBV7-2 NA TRBD1 TGTGCCAGCAGCTTGACAGGGAGAGACGGCTACACCTTC CASSLTGRDGYTF
TRBJ2-2 TRBV4-3 NA NA TGCGCCAGCAGCTCGGGGTTAGGACCTTCCACCGGGGAGCTGTTTTTT CASSSGLGPSTGELFF
TRBJ2-5 TRBV6-5 NA TRBD1 TGTGCCAGCAGTTACGGAACAGGGGGAGAGACCCAGTACTTC CASSYGTGGETQYF
TRBJ1-6 TRBV6-1 NA NA TGTGCCAGCAGTGGAGACAGTTCGTGGGCCTATAATTCACCCCTCCACTTT CASSGDSSWAYNSPLHF
TRBJ2-1 TRBV24-1 few NA TGTGCCACCAGTGATGGCAGGGGTCCCTACAATGAGCAGTTCTTC CATSDGRGPYNEQFF
TRBJ2-2 TRBV4-1 NA NA TGCGCCAGCAGCCAAGTACGGGGCGGGGAGCTGTTTTTT CASSQVRGGELFF
TRBJ2-1 TRBV24-1 NA NA TGTGCCACCAGTAGGGACCGGGCGGGGTACAATGAGCAGTTCTTC CATSRDRAGYNEQFF
TRBJ2-3 TRBV21-1 NA NA TGTGCCAGCAGCTTCCACGGACAGGGGGCAGATACGCAGTATTTT CASSFHGQGADTQYF
TRBJ2-2 TRBV3-1/TRBV3-2 medium-sized TRBD1 TGTGCCAGCAGTCAAGGGGGCACAACCGGGGAGCTGTTTTTT CASSQGGTTGELFF
TRBJ1-1 TRBV9 NA TRBD1 TGTGCCAGCAGCGTAGCTACGAGACAGGGTAACACTGAAGCTTTCTTT CASSVATRQGNTEAFF
TRBJ2-3 TRBV5-1 few TRBD1 TGCGCCAGCATGTACAGGGGAGACACAGATACGCAGTATTTT CASMYRGDTDTQYF
TRBJ2-5 TRBV7-8 NA TRBD2 TGTGCCAGCAGCTTAGCCCCCGGTCGGGCTAGCGGGGGGAACCAAGAGACCCAGTACTTC CASSLAPGRASGGNQETQYF
TRBJ2-5 TRBV10-3 NA NA TGTGCCATCAGTGACTCAACGAGACAGATAGAGACCCAGTACTTC CAISDSTRQIETQYF